These 12 T cell receptor beta chains were all obtained from the same sample, sequenced in a study of T-cell reconstitution after alpha-beta-depleted transplantation in children. Preparation of the TCRbeta library involved a method that used unique molecular identifiers. TCRdb re-analysed the PCR reads in MiXCR, keeping a single row per CDR3 protein. The data show some 130,000 distinct CDR3 sequences, 9.5% to 10% seen once. The input for sequencing was PBMCs, mostly from graft donor cells, taken 180 days after TCRalphabeta/CD19-depleted stem cell transplant. These receptors came from a girl less than two years old who had a stem cell transplant for combined immunodeficiency, so the T cells may come from the graft donor.

V is TRBV20-1 and J is TRBJ2-7, with TRBD2 matching over 10 bases. In germline, CDR1 is DFQATT, CDR2 SNEGSKA (reference sequence). With V trimmed by 5 bases and J by 3 bases, 4 bases remained unmatched. CDR3 length: 13 amino acids. The CDR3 loop reads CSAGSGGGYEQYF. For the CDR3, the DNA is TGCAGTGCTGGGAGCGGGGGGGGCTACGAGCAGTACTTC.

The rearrangement links TRBV7-9 to TRBJ1-6; 8 bases are a match to TRBD1. Looked up from germline, CDR1 is SEHNR and CDR2 is FQNEAQ (reference sequence). J gave up 6 bases and V 0 bases, and 7 bases lay outside the gene matches. This CDR3 is 17 amino acids long. CDR3 sequence: CASSLAAGGVFNSPLHF. CDR3 nucleotide sequence: TGTGCCAGCAGCTTAGCGGCAGGGGGCGTATTTAATTCACCCCTCCACTTT.

The sample holds many counts of this clonotype. The genes are TRBV28 and TRBJ1-3; no definite D call. This CDR3 comprises 14 residues. The germline V and J ends were trimmed by 2 bases and 1 base, with 6 bases remaining between them. Germline-derived CDR1 and CDR2 are MDHEN and SYDVKM. Here the CDR3 DNA reads TGTGCCAGCAGTTTAGCGGGTTCTGGAAACACCATATATTTT. Translated: CASSLAGSGNTIYF.

The rearrangement links TRBV7-9 to TRBJ2-5, with D perhaps assigned TRBD1 or TRBD2 (5 bases each). Germline loops: CDR1 SEHNR, CDR2 FQNEAQ (reference sequence). V lost 5 bases to trimming and J lost 2 bases, with 12 bases between them. The CDR3 length is 14 residues. CDR3 nucleotide sequence: TGTGCCAGCAGCCGCCGGGACGGACAAGAGACCCAGTACTTC. Amino acid sequence: CASSRRDGQETQYF.

The chain has TRBV20-1 and TRBJ2-3, with D perhaps being TRBD1 or TRBD2 (5 bases each). Trimming pared 7 bases from V and 2 bases from J, leaving 10 bases between. The CDR3 extends over 12 amino acids. CDR1 and CDR2 from the germline V gene are DFQATT and SNEGSKA (reference sequence). DNA of the CDR3: TGCAGTGTGACGGGGCTCACAGATACGCAGTATTTT. As protein: CSVTGLTDTQYF.

This clonotype was detected a few times. The J gene is TRBJ2-3, the V gene TRBV14, with TRBD2 matching 11 bases. V was clipped by 3 bases and J by 5 bases; unmatched bases: 4. The germline CDR1 and CDR2 sequences are SGHDN and FVKESK. This CDR3 region has 15 residues. CDR3 in amino acids: CASSQRGLAGDTQYF. CDR3 sequence (DNA): TGTGCCAGCAGCCAGCGAGGACTAGCGGGAGATACGCAGTATTTT.

This clonotype was seen a handful of times. The chain combines TRBV20-1 with TRBJ2-7, with 8 bases fitting TRBD1. V shed 6 bases, J shed 3 bases, and the junction held 4 bases outside the gene matches. This CDR3 contains 12 residues. CDR1 and CDR2 (germline): DFQATT, SNEGSKA (reference sequence). In DNA, the CDR3 is TGCAGTGCCCGGGACAGGAACTACGAGCAGTACTTC. Its translation is CSARDRNYEQYF.

Only a few counts were recorded for this clonotype. This chain joins TRBV20-1 and TRBJ1-2; D is unresolved. Germline V gene sequence: CDR1 DFQATT, CDR2 SNEGSKA (reference sequence). The CDR3 has 13 amino acids. The V end lost 6 bases, the J end lost 2 bases, and 13 bases lay between the germline ends. The CDR3, as DNA: TGCAGTGCCCCGGGTAGAACCAACTATGGCTACACCTTC. Translation gives CSAPGRTNYGYTF.

The V call is TRBV9, the J call TRBJ2-3; weak D call: TRBD1 (7 bases). The germline V gene has CDR1 SGDLS and CDR2 YYNGEE. There are 19 residues in the CDR3. V was cut by 0 bases and J by 0 bases, with 20 bases left in between. The CDR3 loop is CASSVDPFRQGGSTDTQYF. The CDR3 DNA is TGTGCCAGCAGCGTAGATCCCTTTAGGCAGGGGGGTAGCACAGATACGCAGTATTTT. The whole variable domain, remainder taken from reference TRBV9 and TRBJ2-3, is DSGVTQTPKHLITATGQRVTLRCSPRSGDLSVYWYQQSLDQGLQFLIQYYNGEERAKGNILERFSAQQFPDLHSELNLSSLELGDSALYFCASSVDPFRQGGSTDTQYFGPGTRLTVL.

In its sample, this clonotype was seen a few times. The chain combines TRBV12-3 or TRBV12-4 with TRBJ1-3; possibly TRBD1 for D (6 bases). The V end lost 10 bases, the J end lost 0 bases, and 16 bases lay between the germline ends. This CDR3 is built from 15 residues. CDR3 sequence: CATRRGGYSGNTIYF. In nucleotides, the CDR3 is TGTGCCACACGCCGGGGGGGCTACTCTGGAAACACCATATATTTT.

The genes are TRBV29-1 and TRBJ1-4, with D tentatively TRBD1 (5 bases). V was trimmed by 4 bases and J by 0 bases, leaving 9 bases between them. The CDR3 runs to 14 residues. CDR1 and CDR2 from the germline V gene are SQVTM and ANQGSEA. CDR3 DNA: TGCAGCGTTGGAGGGGCTGCAACTAATGAAAAACTGTTTTTT. Translated: CSVGGAATNEKLFF.

The chain's CDR3 is CASSLEGLADSYNEQFF. As DNA, the CDR3 is TGCGCCAGCAGCTTGGAGGGACTAGCGGACTCCTACAATGAGCAGTTCTTC. V usage is TRBV5-1 and J usage is TRBJ2-1, with 11 bases fitting TRBD2. This CDR3 spans 17 amino acids. Germline V gene sequence: CDR1 SGHRS, CDR2 YFSETQ. With V trimmed by 0 bases and J by 0 bases, 2 bases remained unmatched. The full variable domain, in which reference TRBV5-1 and TRBJ2-1 provide the parts outside the CDR3, is KAGVTQTPRYLIKTRGQQVTLSCSPISGHRSVSWYQQTPGQGLQFLFEYFSETQRNKGNFPGRFSGRQFSNSRSEMNVSTLELGDSALYLCASSLEGLADSYNEQFFGPGTRLTVL.